Presented here are 14 T cell receptor beta chains from one specimen sequenced in a study of cytomegalovirus exposure and HLA in healthy donors. The PCR used 60 Vbeta and 13 Jbeta primers. Some clones are missing from TCRdb's copy, which holds only in-frame ones; the method was immunoSEQ multiplex PCR. The data contain under 200,000 clones, roughly 79% of them singletons. Sequencing was done on a sample of PBMCs. The receptors come from a man between 45 and 60 years old in good health and CMV-seropositive.

This chain joins TRBV2 and TRBJ2-3; 7 bases are shared with TRBD1. The germline V gene encodes CDR1 SNHLY and CDR2 FYNNEI. This CDR3 contains 15 residues. Germline trimming cut 2 bases from V and 3 bases from J; bases unmatched to any gene: 5. The CDR3 region is CASSEFGRGTDTQYF. In nucleotides, the CDR3 is TGTGCCAGCAGTGAATTCGGCAGGGGGACAGATACGCAGTATTTT.

This clone was picked up one time. V gene TRBV7-2 combines with J gene TRBJ1-6; 10 nucleotides line up with TRBD1. Germline V gene sequence: CDR1 SGHTA, CDR2 FQGNSA. The CDR3 contains 15 residues. The V gene end was trimmed by 5 bases and the J gene end by 10 bases; junction bases not matched to a gene: 8. The CDR3 is CASSPGTGVSSPLHF. CDR3 nucleotide sequence: TGTGCCAGCAGCCCCGGGACAGGGGTATCGTCACCCCTCCACTTT.

The J gene is TRBJ2-2, the V gene TRBV28; D perhaps matches TRBD2 (6 bases). Germline lookup yields CDR1 MDHEN and CDR2 SYDVKM. The V and J ends lost 6 bases and 5 bases respectively, with 16 bases between them. CDR3 size: 15 residues. CDR3 sequence reads: CASSRGTSPTGELFF. The CDR3 DNA is TGTGCCAGCAGCAGAGGGACTTCTCCTACCGGGGAGCTGTTTTTT.

The J gene is TRBJ2-5, the V gene TRBV6-5, with 7 positions matching TRBD1. The V gene's germline CDR1 is MNHEY and CDR2 SVGAGI. Trimming took 6 bases from V and 0 from J; bases not matched to a gene: 4. The CDR3 consists of 14 residues. CDR3 bases: TGTGCCAGCAGCCCGGGGACAGACCAAGAGACCCAGTACTTC. Translation: CASSPGTDQETQYF.

This clone was detected only once. The genes are TRBV28 and TRBJ1-1; D not resolved. The CDR3 is 14 residues long. V lost 6 bases, J lost 4 bases, and 15 bases lay in between. From germline, CDR1 is MDHEN and CDR2 SYDVKM. The CDR3, as DNA: TGTGCCAGCAGGACGCTCCCCAGCGGCACTGAAGCTTTCTTT. Its protein is CASRTLPSGTEAFF.

The chain uses TRBV5-1 and TRBJ1-1; D is possibly TRBD1 (6 bases). V was trimmed by 3 bases and J by 1 base, leaving 19 bases between them. CDR1 and CDR2 from the germline V gene are SGHRS and YFSETQ. The CDR3 extends over 17 amino acids. The CDR3 sequence: CASSSQAQGSGNTEAFF. CDR3 sequence (DNA): TGCGCCAGCAGCTCGCAAGCACAGGGATCGGGGAACACTGAAGCTTTCTTT.

J is TRBJ1-3 and V is TRBV15, with D possibly being TRBD1 (6 bases). The germline V gene encodes CDR1 LNHNV and CDR2 YYDKDF (reference sequence). The CDR3 consists of 17 residues. V was cut by 1 base and J by 0 bases, with 13 bases left in between. This chain's CDR3 is CATSRAGDTSSGNTIYF. The CDR3 bases are TGTGCCACCAGCAGAGCCGGGGACACCAGCTCTGGAAACACCATATATTTT.

The chain is built from TRBV5-1 and TRBJ1-6; a weak D match, TRBD1 (6 bases). The CDR3 spans 14 residues. Between the trimmed V and J ends, which lost 4 bases and 7 bases, there was a span of 12 bases. Germline CDR1 SGHRS, CDR2 YFSETQ. CDR3 sequence reads: CASSPGHGNSPLHF. For the CDR3, the DNA is TGCGCCAGCAGCCCGGGACATGGGAATTCACCCCTCCACTTT.

V gene TRBV2 combines with J gene TRBJ2-1; TRBD2 matches at 7 bases. J lost 6 bases, V lost 6 bases, and 14 bases had no gene match. Germline loops: CDR1 SNHLY, CDR2 FYNNEI. The CDR3 runs to 16 residues. The CDR3 spells CASSSLGRGRSNEQFF. DNA for the CDR3: TGTGCCAGCAGCTCTCTAGGGAGGGGACGCTCCAATGAGCAGTTCTTC.

The chain uses TRBV18 and TRBJ2-5, with D unresolved. The CDR3 sequence is 13 residues long. V lost 2 bases, J lost 5 bases, and 9 bases lay in between. The germline V gene encodes CDR1 KGHSH and CDR2 LQKENI. The chain's CDR3 is CASSPGPHETQYF. The CDR3 DNA is TGTGCCAGCTCACCAGGGCCCCACGAGACCCAGTACTTC.

The chain employs TRBV7-2 and TRBJ2-7; 9 nucleotides agree with TRBD1. This CDR3 region has 17 residues. Germline loops: CDR1 SGHTA, CDR2 FQGNSA. Losses at the gene ends were 1 base for V and 5 bases for J; bases not matched to a gene: 12. The CDR3 DNA sequence: TGTGCCAGCAGCTTAGGAGGGGCTAGACAGGGGGGCAACGAGCAGTACTTC. Translation: CASSLGGARQGGNEQYF.

This clone was detected a few times. The chain employs TRBV4-2 and TRBJ2-7, with D possibly matching TRBD2 (6 bases). V was cut by 0 bases and J by 2 bases, with 11 bases left in between. The CDR3 extends over 15 amino acids. Looked up from germline, CDR1 is LGHNA and CDR2 is YNFKEQ. The CDR3 loop reads CASSQEWRGTYEQYV. CDR3 nucleotide sequence: TGTGCCAGCAGCCAAGAGTGGAGGGGAACCTACGAGCAGTACGTC.

This chain connects TRBV15 to TRBJ1-4; a possible D gene is TRBD1 (5 bases). CDR1 LNHNV and CDR2 YYDKDF come from the germline V gene (reference sequence). Trimming removed 1 base from V and 3 bases from J, with 12 bases in between. CDR3 length: 16 residues. CDR3 in amino acids: CATSRGLGAANEKLFF. The CDR3 bases are TGTGCCACCAGCAGAGGGCTAGGGGCGGCTAATGAAAAACTGTTTTTT.

The V and J genes are TRBV7-2 and TRBJ1-2; maybe TRBD1 (6 bases). V was trimmed by 3 bases and J by 5 bases, leaving 13 bases between them. This CDR3 is 14 amino acids long. Germline loops: CDR1 SGHTA, CDR2 FQGNSA. The CDR3 region is CASSFPGGGYGYTF. For the CDR3, the DNA is TGTGCCAGCAGCTTCCCGGGGGGCGGATATGGCTACACCTTC.